Below, 14 T cell receptor beta chains from the same sample are listed, as sequenced in a study of T cell responses to AZD1222 COVID-19 vaccine. Generated by immunoSEQ multiplex PCR, the TCRdb table keeps only in-frame clones and is missing some. This sample has 200,000 or so clones, with about 90% found just once. Sequences were derived from peripheral blood, sampled on day 0 of AZD1222 vaccination. The receptors come from an adult in good health.

This chain connects TRBV2 to TRBJ2-1, with TRBD1 as a possible D gene (6 bases). The V and J ends lost 5 bases and 2 bases respectively, with 16 bases between them. CDR1 and CDR2 from the germline V gene are SNHLY and FYNNEI. This CDR3 has 16 residues. The CDR3 sequence: CASSILNRVTYNEQFF. The CDR3 bases are TGTGCCAGCAGTATTTTGAACAGGGTCACCTACAATGAGCAGTTCTTC.

The V call is TRBV6-2 or TRBV6-3, the J call TRBJ1-2, with 9 nucleotides matching TRBD1. J gave up 5 bases and V 2 bases, and 9 bases lay outside the gene matches. There are 16 residues in the CDR3. Germline assignment: CDR1 MNHEY and CDR2 SVGEGT. In DNA form, the CDR3 reads TGTGCCAGCAGTTACCCCCAACAGGGGGCAGGGTATGGCTACACCTTC. As protein: CASSYPQQGAGYGYTF.

The J gene is TRBJ1-1, the V gene TRBV27; D is uncertain. V shed 5 bases and J shed 1 base, with 8 bases lying between them. The CDR3 totals 13 residues. The germline CDR1 and CDR2 sequences are MNHEY and SMNVEV (reference sequence). CDR3 nucleotide sequence: TGTGCCAGCAGTCGTATCGGGAACACTGAAGCTTTCTTT. Translation: CASSRIGNTEAFF.

This chain connects TRBV24-1 to TRBJ2-7; 10 bases match TRBD1. Germline lookup yields CDR1 KGHDR and CDR2 SFDVKD. V trimming: 7 bases; J trimming: 6 bases; junction bases outside the gene matches: 11. The CDR3 consists of 15 residues. The CDR3 DNA is TGTGCCACCAGATCGAACCGGGACAGGGGAGGCGAGCAGTACTTC. It encodes CATRSNRDRGGEQYF.

V gene TRBV19 combines with J gene TRBJ2-3; either TRBD1 or TRBD2 may supply D (5 bases each). Germline CDR1 reads LNHDA; CDR2 reads SQIVND (reference sequence). V lost 1 base to trimming and J lost 2 bases, with 16 bases between them. This CDR3 has 17 amino acids. The CDR3 region is CASSIGPGRTFTDTQYF. The DNA of the CDR3 is TGTGCCAGTAGTATAGGCCCGGGACGTACGTTCACAGATACGCAGTATTTT.

The CDR3 spells CASSYTGVGVGFPLHF. CDR3 nucleotide sequence: TGTGCCAGCAGTTATACTGGTGTGGGGGTAGGGTTCCCCCTCCACTTT. The V gene is TRBV6-5, the J gene TRBJ1-6, with D possibly being TRBD1 (5 bases). V lost 3 bases to trimming and J lost 13 bases, with 22 bases between them. The CDR3 runs 16 residues. Germline CDR1 is MNHEY and CDR2 is SVGAGI.

The rearrangement uses TRBV6-5 and TRBJ1-2; D ambiguous. Germline V gene data show CDR1 as MNHEY and CDR2 as SVGAGI. The CDR3 loop spans 15 amino acids. V lost 5 bases to trimming and J lost 5 bases, with 18 bases between them. The CDR3: CASSNGPSTPYGYTF. CDR3 sequence (DNA): TGTGCCAGCAGTAACGGGCCTTCGACTCCGTATGGCTACACCTTC.

The chain joins TRBV5-1 to TRBJ1-4; 9 bases are a match to TRBD1. Trimming at V came to 3 bases and at J to 4 bases, leaving 4 bases not matched to a gene. The germline V gene encodes CDR1 SGHRS and CDR2 YFSETQ. The CDR3 sequence is 15 residues long. The CDR3 reads CASSWTGDVNEKLFF. CDR3 in DNA: TGCGCCAGCAGCTGGACAGGGGACGTTAATGAAAAACTGTTTTTT.

The rearrangement links TRBV7-9 to TRBJ1-3; a weak D match, TRBD1 (6 bases). V dropped 6 bases and J dropped 0 bases, with 9 bases sitting between them. The CDR3 sequence is 14 residues long. CDR1 SEHNR and CDR2 FQNEAQ come from the germline V gene (reference sequence). The CDR3 is CASSTGRSGNTIYF. The CDR3 DNA follows: TGTGCCAGCAGTACAGGGCGCTCTGGAAACACCATATATTTT.

The genes are TRBV12-3 or TRBV12-4 and TRBJ2-1, with D tentatively TRBD2 (5 bases). CDR3 length equals 12 residues. V dropped 6 bases and J dropped 7 bases, with 10 bases sitting between them. The CDR3 DNA reads TGTGCCAGCAGGACGCGGGTGAATGAGCAGTTCTTC. The encoded protein is CASRTRVNEQFF.

The chain carries TRBV7-9 and TRBJ2-1; the D gene is possibly TRBD2 (5 bases). The V end was cut by 7 bases, the J end by 7 bases, with 23 bases between. The CDR3 has 16 amino acids. Germline values: CDR1 SEHNR, CDR2 FQNEAQ (reference sequence). CDR3 sequence (DNA): TGTGCCAGCACACCCCCTGAGGTCCTGCTAGCAAATGAGCAGTTCTTC. The encoded protein is CASTPPEVLLANEQFF.

This rearrangement joins TRBV10-3 to TRBJ2-1; 7 nucleotides line up with TRBD1. CDR1 ENHRY and CDR2 SYGVKD come from the germline V gene. This CDR3 spans 11 amino acids. V was pared by 10 bases and J by 6 bases, with 3 bases of the junction left unmatched. The CDR3: CASSGGNEQFF. In DNA form, the CDR3 reads TGTGCCAGCTCAGGGGGCAATGAGCAGTTCTTC.

The chain uses TRBV12-3 or TRBV12-4 and TRBJ2-7; D not resolved. Trimming left V 4 bases short and J 3 bases short, with 7 bases between. The CDR3 is made up of 12 amino acids. CDR3 sequence (DNA): TGTGCCAGCAGTTCCAACAACTACGAGCAGTACTTC. It specifies CASSSNNYEQYF.

The gene calls are TRBV7-9 and TRBJ2-7, with 9 bases lining up with TRBD1. CDR1 SEHNR and CDR2 FQNEAQ come from the germline V gene (reference sequence). CDR3 length: 16 residues. V lost 0 bases and J lost 5; bases outside the gene matches: 8. Here the CDR3 reads CASSLATGGDRNEQYF. CDR3 sequence (DNA): TGTGCCAGCAGCTTAGCTACAGGGGGCGACCGCAACGAGCAGTACTTC.